This T cell receptor beta chain appears in the sequencing data of a study of OX40 agonist ivuxolimab in advanced cancers. J gave up 2 bases and V 0 bases, and 9 bases lay outside the gene matches. Germline V gene data show CDR1 as MNHNS and CDR2 as SASEGT. The CDR3 extends over 18 amino acids. Method: immunoSEQ multiplex PCR; TCRdb's copy keeps in-frame clones and lacks some. In the table there are just over 30,000 clones, 80% to 90% of which are singletons. The chain carries TRBV6-1 and TRBJ2-5; 10 positions match TRBD1. This material consisted of CD4+ or CD8+ T cells sorted from blood, taken in a trial of the OX40 agonist ivuxolimab. The TCR was taken from an adult with an advanced solid tumor such as melanoma, head and neck, liver or kidney cancer. DNA of the CDR3: TGTGCCAGCAGTGAAGCCTGGGGACAGGGGTACCTGCAAGAGACCCAGTACTTC. It translates to CASSEAWGQGYLQETQYF.